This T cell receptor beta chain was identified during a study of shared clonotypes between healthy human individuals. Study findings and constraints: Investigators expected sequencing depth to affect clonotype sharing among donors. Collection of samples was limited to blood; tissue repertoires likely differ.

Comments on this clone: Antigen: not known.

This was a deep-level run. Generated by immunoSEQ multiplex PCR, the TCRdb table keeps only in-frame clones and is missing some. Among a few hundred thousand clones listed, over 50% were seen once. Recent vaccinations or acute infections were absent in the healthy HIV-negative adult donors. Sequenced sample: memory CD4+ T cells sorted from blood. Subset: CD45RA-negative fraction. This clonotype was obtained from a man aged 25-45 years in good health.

CDR3 in amino acids: CASSQDSLRAYLYF. CDR3 bases: TGTGCCAGCAGCCAAGACTCCCTAAGGGCGTATTTGTACTTC. The rearrangement joins TRBV4-2 to TRBJ2-7; no clear D gene. The germline V and J ends were trimmed by 0 bases and 12 bases, with 18 bases remaining between them. The germline CDR1 and CDR2 sequences are LGHNA and YNFKEQ. This CDR3 has 14 residues.